A single sample gave rise to the 4 T cell receptor beta chains below, sequenced in a study of blood T cells in healthy people across ages. The second PCR ran roughly 6 to 11 cycles with a sample-barcoded 5' primer and J-beta primers. TCRdb analysed the 5' RACE reads with MiXCR anew, one entry per CDR3 protein. The table lists more than 1.4 million distinct CDR3 sequences, 40% to 50% of them singletons. The sequenced material came from blood. These receptors were collected from a woman aged 18-29 years in good health.

V is TRBV10-3 and J is TRBJ2-2; TRBD1 agrees at 7 bases. The trim removed 2 bases at V and 6 bases at J, leaving 6 bases unmatched. The CDR3 extends over 15 amino acids. Looked up from germline, CDR1 is ENHRY and CDR2 is SYGVKD. CDR3 bases: TGTGCCATCAGTGAGAAGGGGGCAGGATCCGGGGAGCTGTTTTTT. Encoded protein: CAISEKGAGSGELFF.

This sequence joins TRBV5-1 and TRBJ2-7; the match to TRBD2 covers 7 bases. The germline V gene has CDR1 SGHRS and CDR2 YFSETQ. The J segment lost 5 bases and the V segment lost 0 bases, leaving 11 bases of the junction unmatched. There are 16 residues in the CDR3. CDR3 protein: CASSLVGEGPYNEQYF. CDR3 in DNA: TGCGCCAGCAGCTTGGTAGGGGAGGGCCCCTACAACGAGCAGTACTTC.

The chain links TRBV20-1 to TRBJ1-2, with TRBD1 as a possible D gene (5 bases). Trimming took off 5 bases at V and 6 bases at J, with 16 bases between the two ends. Looked up from germline, CDR1 is DFQATT and CDR2 is SNEGSKA (reference sequence). The CDR3 loop spans 13 amino acids. CDR3 DNA sequence: TGCAGTGCTGGACCTCAGGGTGGGCATGGCTACACCTTC. Its translation is CSAGPQGGHGYTF.

For the CDR3, the DNA is TGTGCCAGCAGCCCCGTGGACAGGGAAAGGGGGACCCAGTACTTC. The encoded protein is CASSPVDRERGTQYF. V and J are TRBV5-4 and TRBJ2-5; the match to TRBD1 covers 8 bases. Germline trimming cut 4 bases from V and 7 bases from J; bases unmatched to any gene: 12. This CDR3 has 15 amino acids. Per the germline V gene, CDR1 is SGHNT and CDR2 is YYREEE (reference sequence).